Described below is a single TCR beta chain sequence and its context. This sample was included in a study of blood T cell repertoires in COVID-19. In the original analysis: Estimation of nucleated cell counts was performed using reference gene primer amplification. Profiled with immunoSEQ multiplex PCR; TCRdb holds only in-frame clones, not every one. Clonal size and the V and J genes are those of that table, whereas D and trimming came from the DNA. The table has about 180,000 clones, over 70% seen once. The V gene's germline CDR1 is LNHDA and CDR2 SQIVND (reference sequence). Trimming took 7 bases from V and 8 from J, leaving 17 bases between them. The CDR3 sequence is 13 residues long.

The sample taken for sequencing was peripheral blood. The J gene is TRBJ1-1, the V gene TRBV19; D might be TRBD1 (6 bases). The receptor was isolated from a woman aged 40 to 50 with COVID-19, enrolled during active disease. The CDR3 region is CASTPRGGREAFF. The CDR3 DNA follows: TGTGCCAGTACCCCGAGGGGGGGGAGAGAAGCTTTCTTT.